These T cell receptor beta chains were read from a single sample in a study of CD8+CD57+ T cells in acquired aplastic anemia. TCRdb processed the reads anew with MiXCR; each CDR3 protein has one entry. The sample holds around 200,000 distinct CDR3 sequences; 65% are singletons and the top ten take around 60%. Sequencing was carried out using sorted CD4+, CD8+, or CD8+CD57+ T cells (not recorded which) from PBMCs. These receptors came from a human donor with aplastic anemia. CDR3s include the opening cysteine and the closing phenylalanine or tryptophan. Fields, in order: V gene, J gene, D gene, clone size, CDR3 protein. The D gene is left open where the match is weak. Clone size is not always given. Where it is, it says once, few, many or a class for expanded clones.

TRBV2	TRBJ2-7	TRBD2	.	CASSDGLAGVNEQYF
TRBV20-1	TRBJ1-6	TRBD1	.	CSAKTGYNSPLHF
TRBV7-2	TRBJ2-1	.	.	CASSLIRDLYNEQFF
TRBV10-3	TRBJ1-4	.	.	CAISRTAEKLFF
TRBV2	TRBJ1-5	.	.	CASRSWENQPQHF
TRBV5-1	TRBJ2-7	TRBD1	.	CASSSGQGSYEQYF
TRBV7-2	TRBJ1-4	.	many	CASSLASGSGNPNEKLFF
TRBV2	TRBJ2-5	.	many	CASSALVRETQYF
TRBV7-9	TRBJ1-1	.	.	CASSLSTDTEAFF
TRBV14	TRBJ1-1	.	.	CASRSTSGGAFF
TRBV2	TRBJ2-3	TRBD2	.	CASQTSGGLTQYF
TRBV7-9	TRBJ2-1	.	many	CASSSPGVSSYNEQFF
TRBV19	TRBJ1-3	.	.	CASTTAGGGGNTIYF
TRBV12-3/TRBV12-4	TRBJ1-6	TRBD1	.	CASSLTGDSPLHF
TRBV5-1	TRBJ1-1	.	once	CASSPTAQALRAFF
TRBV20-1	TRBJ2-7	TRBD1	.	CSARDWYGRGPYEQYF
TRBV15	TRBJ2-3	.	many	CATSREMSSGSDTQYF
TRBV5-1	TRBJ2-5	.	few	CASSLIRDQETQYF
TRBV5-5	TRBJ2-7	.	.	CASSLPGTYEQYF
TRBV29-1	TRBJ2-7	.	.	CSVALGPSYEQYF
TRBV20-1	TRBJ2-7	.	few	CSAKGEAAYEQYF
TRBV10-3	TRBJ2-1	TRBD1	.	CAISEPDRDRGSNEQFF
TRBV6-4	TRBJ2-7	.	.	CATSARNSYEQYF
TRBV20-1	TRBJ1-4	.	.	CSARDGAGVKLFF
TRBV7-9	TRBJ2-5	.	many	CASSPKVGGQETQYF
TRBV2	TRBJ1-2	.	.	CASRRGTSFFGYTF
TRBV29-1	TRBJ2-3	.	.	CSVEGGLTDTQYF